This entry is about one TCR beta chain. The record originates from a study of blood T cell repertoires in COVID-19. Per the authors' pipeline: Estimation of nucleated cell counts relied on the amplification of reference gene primers. The data were produced by immunoSEQ multiplex PCR, yet TCRdb's version contains in-frame clones alone and is incomplete. From that table come the V and J calls and clone size; the DNA was used to work out D and trimming. The sample gives roughly 50,000 clones, about nine tenths of which show up once; about 8.6% is in the top ten. This sequence originates from a woman between 40 and 50 years old with active COVID-19. Sample: peripheral blood.

The CDR3 DNA follows: TGTGCCAGCAGTGTTACAGGGGGAACTAATGAAAAACTGTTTTTT. This encodes CASSVTGGTNEKLFF. This chain links TRBV2 with TRBJ1-4, with 8 bases lining up with TRBD1. This CDR3 has 15 residues. Germline trimming cut 4 bases from V and 1 base from J; bases unmatched to any gene: 2. Germline lookup yields CDR1 SNHLY and CDR2 FYNNEI. Complete variable domain (other parts from reference TRBV2 and TRBJ1-4): EPEVTQTPSHQVTQMGQEVILRCVPISNHLYFYWYRQILGQKVEFLVSFYNNEISEKSEIFDDQFSVERPDGSNFTLKIRSTKLEDSAMYFCASSVTGGTNEKLFFGSGTQLSVL.